Each of the 19 T cell receptor beta chains below was sequenced from the same sample in a study of shared T cell receptors in the human thymus (dated by TCRdb to the early 2020s). The library was prepared using the immunoSEQ multiplex PCR assay. Not all clones reach the TCRdb copy of this immuneACCESS table, which keeps in-frame sequences only. Checked studies attribute under half of the gap to unresolved V genes and leave the rest unexplained. The sample has hundreds of thousands of clones on record, 85% to 95% of them singletons. Of the sample, around 0.019% is held by the ten largest clones. Sequenced: thymocytes. The receptors here all came from a human donor.

The V and J genes are TRBV13 and TRBJ2-1; D gene unclear. Trimming pared 5 bases from V and 6 bases from J, leaving 8 bases between. The CDR3 extends over 12 amino acids. Germline V gives CDR1 PRHDT, CDR2 FYEKMQ (reference sequence). The CDR3 nucleotides read TGTGCCAGCAGCCCCCACCCCAATGAGCAGTTCTTC. This sequence encodes CASSPHPNEQFF.

This clone was seen a single time. The gene calls are TRBV30 and TRBJ2-5, with 9 bases aligning to TRBD1. J was trimmed by 5 bases and V by 3 bases; bases with no gene match: 7. Germline V CDR1 and CDR2: GTSNPN, SVGIG (reference sequence). CDR3 length: 14 amino acids. CDR3 residues: CAWRGTGIGETQYF. CDR3 bases: TGTGCCTGGAGGGGGACAGGGATTGGGGAGACCCAGTACTTC.

This clone showed up just once. The chain is built from TRBV28 and TRBJ2-7, with unresolved D. CDR1 is MDHEN and CDR2 is SYDVKM in the germline V gene. The CDR3 loop spans 14 amino acids. The germline V and J ends were trimmed by 6 bases and 0 bases, with 12 bases remaining between them. The DNA of the CDR3 is TGTGCCAGCAGCCGCAGTTCCAGCTCCTACGAGCAGTACTTC. This encodes CASSRSSSSYEQYF.

This chain connects TRBV15 to TRBJ1-4; 7 bases are shared with TRBD1. J was trimmed by 7 bases and V by 1 base; bases with no gene match: 3. The CDR3 consists of 14 residues. CDR1 is LNHNV, CDR2 YYDKDF, per germline (reference sequence). The CDR3 sequence is CATSRVQGSEKLFF. Here the CDR3 DNA reads TGTGCCACCAGCAGAGTACAGGGGAGTGAAAAACTGTTTTTT.

The chain carries TRBV5-4 and TRBJ2-7; D is perhaps TRBD1 or TRBD2 (5 bases each). V lost 5 bases, J lost 0 bases, and 15 bases lay in between. The CDR3 extends over 15 amino acids. The germline V gene encodes CDR1 SGHNT and CDR2 YYREEE (reference sequence). In nucleotides, the CDR3 is TGTGCCAGCAGTCCCCGGGGCGGGTACTCCTACGAGCAGTACTTC. Protein product: CASSPRGGYSYEQYF.

This clone was counted once. This chain connects TRBV18 to TRBJ1-5, with D tentatively TRBD1 (6 bases). CDR1 KGHSH and CDR2 LQKENI come from the germline V gene. V shed 3 bases and J shed 1 base, with 16 bases lying between them. The CDR3 runs to 17 residues. The CDR3 region has the DNA TGTGCCAGCTCACCCGGGGGCGGGGAGGTGAGCAATCAGCCCCAGCATTTT. The encoded protein is CASSPGGGEVSNQPQHF.

The gene calls are TRBV9 and TRBJ2-7; 10 bases match TRBD2. Germline V gene data show CDR1 as SGDLS and CDR2 as YYNGEE. Trimming cost V 4 bases and J 2 bases; bases outside gene matches: 9. This CDR3 has 16 residues. CDR3 residues: CASSTRDSGRPYEQYF. CDR3 in DNA: TGTGCCAGCAGCACCCGTGATAGCGGGAGGCCCTACGAGCAGTACTTC.

The genes are TRBV5-1 and TRBJ2-3, with D possibly being TRBD1 (6 bases). CDR1 and CDR2 from the germline V gene are SGHRS and YFSETQ. This CDR3 comprises 14 residues. The V end was cut by 4 bases, the J end by 2 bases, with 11 bases between. The CDR3, as DNA: TGCGCCAGCAGCCCCTGGACAGCCACAGATACGCAGTATTTT. As protein: CASSPWTATDTQYF.

This sequence joins TRBV28 and TRBJ1-1; D is uncertain. This CDR3 has 10 residues. V shed 10 bases and J shed 0 bases, with 3 bases lying between them. Per the germline V gene, CDR1 is MDHEN and CDR2 is SYDVKM. The CDR3 nucleotides read TGTGCCACCGTGAACACTGAAGCTTTCTTT. It codes for CATVNTEAFF.

The chain is built from TRBV27 and TRBJ2-7, with 10 nucleotides matching TRBD1. The germline V gene encodes CDR1 MNHEY and CDR2 SMNVEV (reference sequence). Trimming removed 6 bases from V and 7 bases from J; junction bases left unmatched: 6. This CDR3 has 13 residues. The CDR3 sequence is CASSTPGQGEQYF. The CDR3 nucleotides are TGTGCCAGCAGCACACCGGGACAGGGGGAGCAGTACTTC.

This chain connects TRBV29-1 to TRBJ2-1, with D possibly being TRBD1 (6 bases). Germline V gene data show CDR1 as SQVTM and CDR2 as ANQGSEA. CDR3 size: 12 residues. V lost 3 bases and J lost 8, with 11 bases in between. CDR3 region: CSVEPKGDEQFF. The CDR3 DNA reads as TGCAGCGTTGAGCCGAAGGGGGATGAGCAGTTCTTC.

As regards this clone: The junction shows a germline mismatch at one end, possibly a read error. The CDR3 is CASSFTSGSGHF. The CDR3, as DNA: TGCGCCAGCAGCTTTACTAGCGGGAGTGGACATTTT. The chain couples TRBV5-1 to TRBJ2-3, with 11 bases lining up with TRBD2. There are 12 residues in the CDR3. Germline V CDR1 and CDR2: SGHRS, YFSETQ.

This chain connects TRBV25-1 to TRBJ2-3; no reliable D call. Germline CDR1 is MGHDK and CDR2 is SYGVNS. The CDR3 is 16 residues long. Trimming stripped 4 bases from V and 4 bases from J, with 18 bases between. The DNA for the CDR3 is TGTGCCAGCAGTGCCTTACTACACACCTCTTCAGATACGCAGTATTTT. Translation: CASSALLHTSSDTQYF.

The chain couples TRBV19 to TRBJ1-1, with D unresolved. Germline CDR1 reads LNHDA; CDR2 reads SQIVND (reference sequence). V gave up 6 bases and J gave up 2 bases, with 10 bases separating them. The CDR3 runs 13 residues. CDR3 in amino acids: CASSAQFNTEAFF. CDR3 coding DNA: TGTGCCAGTAGCGCCCAGTTTAACACTGAAGCTTTCTTT.

This clone has only one observation. V and J are TRBV19 and TRBJ1-5, with TRBD1 matching over 7 bases. This CDR3 has 20 residues. After removal of 6 bases from V and 3 bases from J, the junction contained 23 bases not matched to a gene. Germline CDR1 LNHDA, CDR2 SQIVND (reference sequence). As DNA, the CDR3 is TGTGCCAGTAGACAAAGACGGGACAGTTCAGTAGGGCTCAACAATCAGCCCCAGCATTTT. This sequence encodes CASRQRRDSSVGLNNQPQHF.

A remark on this clone: Other DNA sequences in this sample translate to the same CDR3. The rearrangement joins TRBV20-1 to TRBJ1-5; D call uncertain. Trimming removed 5 bases from V and 7 bases from J, with 9 bases in between. Germline CDR1 reads DFQATT; CDR2 reads SNEGSKA (reference sequence). The CDR3 runs 11 residues. The CDR3 here is CSALGGQPQHF. The CDR3 DNA sequence: TGCAGTGCTCTCGGAGGGCAGCCCCAGCATTTT.

The CDR3 protein is CASSLAQTGRAPEQYF. DNA for the CDR3: TGTGCCAGCAGCTTAGCGCAAACGGGAAGGGCCCCCGAGCAGTACTTC. This chain links TRBV7-9 with TRBJ2-7; D may be TRBD2 (5 bases). The CDR3 has 16 residues. V gave up 0 bases and J gave up 6 bases, with 18 bases separating them. Germline CDR1 SEHNR, CDR2 FQNEAQ (reference sequence).

This chain connects TRBV7-9 to TRBJ2-3; TRBD2 aligns across 9 bases. This CDR3 region has 14 residues. The germline gives CDR1 SEHNR, CDR2 FQNEAQ (reference sequence). V was pared by 5 bases and J by 4 bases, with 4 bases of the junction left unmatched. CDR3 region: CASSPGLAPDTQYF. CDR3 DNA: TGTGCCAGCAGCCCAGGACTAGCGCCAGATACGCAGTATTTT. The whole variable domain, filled in from reference TRBV7-9 and TRBJ2-3, reads DTGVSQNPRHKITKRGQNVTFRCDPISEHNRLYWYRQTLGQGPEFLTYFQNEAQLEKSRLLSDRFSAERPKGSFSTLEIQRTEQGDSAMYLCASSPGLAPDTQYFGPGTRLTVL.

This chain uses TRBV15 with TRBJ1-1; no firm D call. The V gene lost 5 bases and the J gene lost 0 bases, with 10 bases spanning the gap. The CDR3 runs 14 residues. Germline V gene data show CDR1 as LNHNV and CDR2 as YYDKDF (reference sequence). CDR3 residues: CATSPNRMNTEAFF. DNA for the CDR3: TGTGCCACCAGCCCGAACCGGATGAACACTGAAGCTTTCTTT. The full variable domain, in which reference TRBV15 and TRBJ1-1 provide the parts outside the CDR3, is DAMVIQNPRYQVTQFGKPVTLSCSQTLNHNVMYWYQQKSSQAPKLLFHYYDKDFNNEADTPDNFQSRRPNTSFCFLDIRSPGLGDTAMYLCATSPNRMNTEAFFGQGTRLTVV.